A single sample gave rise to the 2 T cell receptor beta chains below, sequenced in a study of shared clonotypes between healthy human individuals. TCRdb's copy holds only in-frame clones and misses some; the assay was immunoSEQ multiplex PCR. The sample carries more than 200,000 clones, about 69% recorded once. Sequences were obtained from memory CD4+ T cells sorted from blood. Described subset: CD45RA-negative fraction. These receptor sequences come from a young man in good health.

J is TRBJ1-3 and V is TRBV18; D is possibly TRBD1 (6 bases). V was clipped by 2 bases and J by 0 bases, with 11 bases between them. The CDR3 extends over 16 amino acids. Germline CDR1 is KGHSH and CDR2 is LQKENI. The CDR3 region has the DNA TGTGCCAGCTCACCAAGGGGACACGTCTCTGGAAACACCATATATTTT. Translating gives CASSPRGHVSGNTIYF.

The CDR3 region has the DNA TGCGCCAGCAGCTTGTCATTCGGTATCGGGGCAGCGTCATTTGAAGCTTTCTTT. Translated, it gives CASSLSFGIGAASFEAFF. The rearrangement links TRBV5-1 to TRBJ1-1; TRBD1 might be the D (5 bases). This CDR3 spans 18 amino acids. The germline gives CDR1 SGHRS, CDR2 YFSETQ. V was pared by 1 base and J by 7 bases, with 26 bases between.